This T cell receptor (beta chain) originates from a study of Graves' ophthalmopathy and Graves' hyperthyroidism. For the study at large: Ahead of any treatment, peripheral blood was obtained at the initial diagnosis. Study outcomes and limitations: Ophthalmopathy was separated from stable hyperthyroidism by a 13-signature model with approximately 90% sensitivity and around 84% specificity. Blood also carried most expanded thyroid clonotypes exceeding 0.001 frequency.

The study amplified TCR beta CDR3 regions using RNA transcripts. First-round RT-PCR employed HTBI primers, with a second-round multiplex PCR after it. TCRdb fed the multiplex PCR reads into MiXCR, producing one record per CDR3 protein. The sample includes 150,000 to 200,000 distinct CDR3 sequences, approximately 40% of them seen just once. It was on clinical symptoms, serum thyroxine, TRAb, thyroid ultrasound and orbital computed tomography that diagnosis relied. With 2 bases clipped from V and 8 bases from J, the junction kept 3 bases outside the gene matches. The CDR3 has 13 residues. The V gene's germline CDR1 is MDHEN and CDR2 SYDVKM. In this sample, this clonotype turned up many times. The target antigen is unknown.

The sample taken for sequencing was peripheral blood. This chain joins TRBV28 and TRBJ1-2, with 9 bases matching TRBD1. This receptor was taken from a man younger than 45 with Graves' ophthalmopathy. CDR3 sequence: CASSLTGGLGYTF. The DNA for the CDR3 is TGTGCCAGCAGTTTAACAGGGGGCCTCGGCTACACCTTC.